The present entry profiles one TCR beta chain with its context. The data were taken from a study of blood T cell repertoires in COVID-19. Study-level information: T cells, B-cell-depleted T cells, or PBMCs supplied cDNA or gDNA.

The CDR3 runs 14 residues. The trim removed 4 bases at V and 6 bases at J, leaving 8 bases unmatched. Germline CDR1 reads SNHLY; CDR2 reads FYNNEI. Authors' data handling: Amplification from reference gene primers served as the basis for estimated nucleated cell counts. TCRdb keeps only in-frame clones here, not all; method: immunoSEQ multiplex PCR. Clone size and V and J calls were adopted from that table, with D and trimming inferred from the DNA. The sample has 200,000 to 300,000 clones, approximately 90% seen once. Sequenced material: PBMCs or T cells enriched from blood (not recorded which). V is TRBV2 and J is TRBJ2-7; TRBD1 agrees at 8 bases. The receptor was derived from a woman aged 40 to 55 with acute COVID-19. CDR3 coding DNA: TGTGCCAGCAGTGTCGTCCAGGGGGCCGGCGAGCAGTACTTC. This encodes CASSVVQGAGEQYF.